This T cell receptor (beta chain) was identified in a study of graft-versus-host responses after intestinal transplantation. As for the study in general: Uniformly, recipients were administered anti-thymocyte globulin induction with subsequent tacrolimus and steroids for roughly three years. Study results and limitations: After transplant, early declines in HvG clones were associated with peak levels of circulating GvH clones.

Germline V gene sequence: CDR1 WSHSY, CDR2 SAAADI. The trim removed 8 bases at V and 4 bases at J, leaving 6 bases unmatched. The CDR3 consists of 13 residues. TCRdb keeps only in-frame clones here, not all; method: immunoSEQ multiplex PCR. The table lists about 97,000 clones, approximately 90% of them singletons. Comment on this clone: Its specificity is unknown. The sample has other DNA sequences that encode this CDR3 too.

This sequence joins TRBV10-2 and TRBJ2-7; 9 nucleotides agree with TRBD1. The TCR originated in a human patient who received an intestinal transplant, so some T cells may come from the graft donor. The sample was PBMCs, taken about 450 days after intestinal transplant. The CDR3 reads CASSTGGAYEQYF. CDR3 nucleotide sequence: TGCGCCAGCTCGACAGGGGGTGCGTACGAGCAGTACTTC.